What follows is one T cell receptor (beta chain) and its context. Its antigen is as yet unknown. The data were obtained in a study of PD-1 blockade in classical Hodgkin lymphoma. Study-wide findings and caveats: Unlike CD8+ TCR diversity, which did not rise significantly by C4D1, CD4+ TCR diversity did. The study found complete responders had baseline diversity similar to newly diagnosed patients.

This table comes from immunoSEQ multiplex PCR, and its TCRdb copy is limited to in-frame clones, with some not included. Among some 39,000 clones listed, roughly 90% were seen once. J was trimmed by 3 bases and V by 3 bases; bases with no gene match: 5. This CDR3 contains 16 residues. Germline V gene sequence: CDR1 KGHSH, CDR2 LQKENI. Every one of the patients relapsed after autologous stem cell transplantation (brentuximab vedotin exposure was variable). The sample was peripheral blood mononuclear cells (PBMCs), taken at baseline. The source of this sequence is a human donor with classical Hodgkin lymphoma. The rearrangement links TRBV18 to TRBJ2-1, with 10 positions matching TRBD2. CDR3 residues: CASSPARTSGYNEQFF. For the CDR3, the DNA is TGTGCCAGCTCACCCGCCAGGACTAGCGGCTACAATGAGCAGTTCTTC.